This T cell receptor (beta chain) appears in the sequencing data of a study of brain metastases from non-small cell lung cancer (dated by TCRdb to the late 2010s). With respect to the entire study: In non-small-cell lung cancer patients, the researchers characterized the immune microenvironment of brain metastases and primary tumors that had been resected as matched pairs. The research as a whole found: Paired brain metastases and primary tumors largely shared TCR repertoires, although T-cell densities in the metastases were sparse. T-cell infiltration was lower in brain metastases than in primary tumors (P < 0.001). T-cell clones were apparently expanded in 60% to 80% of brain metastases relative to the matched primary tumors.

Library preparation was by the immunoSEQ multiplex PCR assay. T-cell receptor beta chain repertoire sequencing was performed alongside a 770-gene immune expression panel. TCRdb provides this immuneACCESS table in a form limited to in-frame rearrangements. Some clones are lacking; in checked studies, under half of them reflect an unresolved V gene, and why the rest are absent is not known. Counted in this sample were 1,200 or so clones; 85% to 90% of them appeared once. The biggest ten clones account for approximately 6.5% of the sample. In regard to this clone: Its antigen is currently not known. Base qualities are missing; no much larger clone stands one base away.

The cohort comprised 30 to 45 patients with surgically resected non-small-cell lung cancer who had both primary tumor and brain metastasis specimens. The tumor specimens used were formalin-fixed, paraffin-embedded tissues taken from archives. V drops 0 bases and J drops 4 bases, leaving 3 bases in between. The CDR3 covers 13 residues, taking in both the cysteine and the phenylalanine. The only DNA kept is the CDR3, 39 bases in frame from the first base. The CDR1 and CDR2 encoded by the germline V gene (reference sequence) are WNHNN and SYGVQD. Sequencing was carried out using primary lung tumor tissue. The intended sense of this specimen's cell subset or site label: primary lung tumor paired with brain metastasis. Recombination joined TRBV10-1 with TRBJ2-2, with the D gene not clear enough to name. The TCR originated in a donor aged 40 or over with non-small cell lung cancer. In nucleotide form, the sequence is TGCGCCAGCAGTGAGTCTGGCACCGGGGAGCTGTTTTTT. This translates into CASSESGTGELFF.